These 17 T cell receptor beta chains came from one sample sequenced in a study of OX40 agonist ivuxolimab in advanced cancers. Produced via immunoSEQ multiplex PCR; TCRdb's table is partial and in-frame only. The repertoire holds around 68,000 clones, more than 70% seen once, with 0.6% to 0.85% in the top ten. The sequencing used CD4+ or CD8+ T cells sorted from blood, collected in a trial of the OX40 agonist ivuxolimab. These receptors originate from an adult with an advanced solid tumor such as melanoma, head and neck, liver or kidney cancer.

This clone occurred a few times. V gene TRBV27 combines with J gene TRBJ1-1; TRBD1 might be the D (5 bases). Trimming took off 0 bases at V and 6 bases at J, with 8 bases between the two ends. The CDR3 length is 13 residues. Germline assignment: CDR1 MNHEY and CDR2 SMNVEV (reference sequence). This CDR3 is CASSLSEGAEAFF. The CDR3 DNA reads TGTGCCAGCAGTTTATCGGAAGGGGCTGAAGCTTTCTTT.

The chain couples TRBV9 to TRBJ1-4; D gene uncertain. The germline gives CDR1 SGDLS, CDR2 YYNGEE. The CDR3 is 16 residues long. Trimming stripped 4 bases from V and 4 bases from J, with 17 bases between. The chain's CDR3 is CASSPGPRKVNEKLFF. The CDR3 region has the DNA TGTGCCAGCAGCCCCGGTCCCAGGAAAGTTAATGAAAAACTGTTTTTT.

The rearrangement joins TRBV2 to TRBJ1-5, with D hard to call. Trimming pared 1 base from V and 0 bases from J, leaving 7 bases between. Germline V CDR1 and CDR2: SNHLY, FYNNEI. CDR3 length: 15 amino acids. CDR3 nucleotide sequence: TGTGCCAGCAGTGAAGGGTCAGCTAGCAATCAGCCCCAGCATTTT. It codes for CASSEGSASNQPQHF.

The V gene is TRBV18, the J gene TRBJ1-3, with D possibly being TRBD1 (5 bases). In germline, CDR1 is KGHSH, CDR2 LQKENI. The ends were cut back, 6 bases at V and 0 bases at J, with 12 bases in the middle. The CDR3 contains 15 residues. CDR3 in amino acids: CASSPGTASGNTIYF. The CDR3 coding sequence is TGTGCCAGCTCGCCTGGGACCGCCTCTGGAAACACCATATATTTT.

This CDR3 reads CASSYTGTGGYEQYF. CDR3 DNA: TGTGCCAGCAGCTATACCGGGACAGGAGGCTACGAGCAGTACTTC. This chain links TRBV6-9 with TRBJ2-7; TRBD1 aligns across 8 bases. Trimming removed 6 bases from V and 3 bases from J; junction bases left unmatched: 10. The CDR3 extends over 15 amino acids. From germline, CDR1 is MNHGY and CDR2 SVAAGI.

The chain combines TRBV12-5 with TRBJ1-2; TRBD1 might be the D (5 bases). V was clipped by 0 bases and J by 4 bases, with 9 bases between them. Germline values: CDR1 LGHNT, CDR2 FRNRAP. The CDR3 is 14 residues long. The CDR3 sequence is CASGLVGGGYGYTF. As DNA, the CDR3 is TGTGCTAGTGGTTTGGTCGGGGGAGGCTATGGCTACACCTTC.

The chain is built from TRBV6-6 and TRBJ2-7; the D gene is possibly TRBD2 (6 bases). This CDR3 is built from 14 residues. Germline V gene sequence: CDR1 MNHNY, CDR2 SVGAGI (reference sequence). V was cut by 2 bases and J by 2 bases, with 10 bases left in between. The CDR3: CASSYVRGTYEQYF. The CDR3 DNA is TGTGCCAGCAGTTACGTACGCGGGACCTACGAGCAGTACTTC.

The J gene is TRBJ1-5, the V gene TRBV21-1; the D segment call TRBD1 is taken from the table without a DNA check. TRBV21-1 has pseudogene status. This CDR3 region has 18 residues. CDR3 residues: CASSREPGQRNSNQPQHF. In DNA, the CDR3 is TGTGCCAGCAGCCGCGAACCGGGACAGCGGAATAGCAATCAGCCCCAGCATTTT.

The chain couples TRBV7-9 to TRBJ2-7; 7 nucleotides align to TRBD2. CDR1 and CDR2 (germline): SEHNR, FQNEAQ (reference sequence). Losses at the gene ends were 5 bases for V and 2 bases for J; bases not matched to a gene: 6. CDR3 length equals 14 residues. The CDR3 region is CASSRDYGAYEQYF. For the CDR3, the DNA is TGTGCCAGCAGCCGGGACTATGGAGCCTACGAGCAGTACTTC.

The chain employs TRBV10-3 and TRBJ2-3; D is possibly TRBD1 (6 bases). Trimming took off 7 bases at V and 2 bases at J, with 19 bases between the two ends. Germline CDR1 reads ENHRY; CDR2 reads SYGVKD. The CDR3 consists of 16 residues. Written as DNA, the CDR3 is TGTGCCATCATGGTTAACAGGGAAGGGGTCACAGATACGCAGTATTTT. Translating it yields CAIMVNREGVTDTQYF.

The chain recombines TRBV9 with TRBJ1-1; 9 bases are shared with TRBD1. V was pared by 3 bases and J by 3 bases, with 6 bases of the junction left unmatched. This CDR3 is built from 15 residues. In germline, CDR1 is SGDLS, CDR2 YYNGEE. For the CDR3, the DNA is TGTGCCAGCAGCGCGGCCGGGACAGGGTACACTGAAGCTTTCTTT. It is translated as CASSAAGTGYTEAFF.

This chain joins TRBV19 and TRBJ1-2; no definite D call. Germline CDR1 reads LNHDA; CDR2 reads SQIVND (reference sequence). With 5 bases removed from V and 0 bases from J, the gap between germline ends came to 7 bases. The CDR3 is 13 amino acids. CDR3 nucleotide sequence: TGTGCCAGTAGTTGGGATACTAACTATGGCTACACCTTC. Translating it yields CASSWDTNYGYTF.

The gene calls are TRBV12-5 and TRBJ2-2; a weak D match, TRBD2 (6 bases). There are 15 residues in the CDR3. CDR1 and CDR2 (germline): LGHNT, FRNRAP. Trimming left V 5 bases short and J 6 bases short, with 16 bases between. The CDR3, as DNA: TGTGCTAGTGGTGCCGCAATAGCGGCACCCGGGGAGCTGTTTTTT. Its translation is CASGAAIAAPGELFF.

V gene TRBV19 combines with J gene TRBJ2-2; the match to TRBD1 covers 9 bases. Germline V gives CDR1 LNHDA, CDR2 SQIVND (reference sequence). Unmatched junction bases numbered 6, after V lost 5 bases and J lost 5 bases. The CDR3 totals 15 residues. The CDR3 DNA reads TGTGCCAGTAGTGCCCGGGACAGGGAAACCGGGGAGCTGTTTTTT. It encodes CASSARDRETGELFF.

The CDR3 protein is CASSLYQGRRDSPLHF. The CDR3 DNA sequence: TGTGCCAGCAGTTTATATCAGGGACGAAGGGATTCACCCCTCCACTTT. J is TRBJ1-6 and V is TRBV27, with TRBD1 as a possible D gene (5 bases). The germline gives CDR1 MNHEY, CDR2 SMNVEV (reference sequence). This CDR3 has 16 residues. The V gene lost 1 base and the J gene lost 8 bases, with 15 bases spanning the gap.

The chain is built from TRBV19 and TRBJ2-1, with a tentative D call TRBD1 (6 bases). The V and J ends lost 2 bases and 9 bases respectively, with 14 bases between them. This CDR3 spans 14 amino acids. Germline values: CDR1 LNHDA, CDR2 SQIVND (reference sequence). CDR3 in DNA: TGTGCCAGTAGTATACCGGGACAAGTCTCTGAGCAGTTCTTC. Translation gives CASSIPGQVSEQFF. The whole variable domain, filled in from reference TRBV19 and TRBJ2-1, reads DGGITQSPKYLFRKEGQNVTLSCEQNLNHDAMYWYRQDPGQGLRLIYYSQIVNDFQKGDIAEGYSVSREKKESFPLTVTSAQKNPTAFYLCASSIPGQVSEQFFGPGTRLTVL.

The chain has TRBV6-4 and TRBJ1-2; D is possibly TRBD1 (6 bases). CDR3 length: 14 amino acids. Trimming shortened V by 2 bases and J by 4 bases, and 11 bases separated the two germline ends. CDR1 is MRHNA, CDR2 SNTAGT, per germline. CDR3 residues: CASSDQGFGYGYTF. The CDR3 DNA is TGTGCCAGCAGTGACCAGGGGTTCGGCTATGGCTACACCTTC.